This T cell receptor beta chain was found in a study of blood T cell repertoires in COVID-19. Clones were read by immunoSEQ multiplex PCR, and TCRdb kept only the in-frame ones, dropping some. The repertoire holds over 50,000 clones, 70% to 90% seen once, with roughly 6.6% in the top ten. The CDR3 runs 14 residues. Germline-derived CDR1 and CDR2 are LGHNA and YSLEER. Trimming removed 0 bases at V and 2 bases at J, with 8 bases between. The sample consisted of peripheral blood. The sequence came from a man in his 60s with acute or convalescent COVID-19. The V call is TRBV4-3, the J call TRBJ2-7, with a weak D call TRBD1 (5 bases). The CDR3 loop is CASSQERGPYEQYF. The CDR3 DNA is TGCGCCAGCAGCCAAGAAAGGGGCCCCTACGAGCAGTACTTC.